Below, 9 T cell receptor beta chains from the same sample are listed, as sequenced in a study of breast tumors, draining lymph nodes, adjacent tissues. Axillary draining lymph nodes of breast cancer patients supplied the node samples. TCRdb re-analysed the multiplex PCR reads in MiXCR, keeping a single row per CDR3 protein. The table lists about 270,000 distinct CDR3 sequences, 30% of them singletons. Source material: axillary lymph node tissue. These receptors were collected from a female donor with breast cancer. Some clones in this sample may be carry-over from other donors' samples.

Note on this clonotype: A much larger clone sits a single nucleotide away, making a read error possible. The V call is TRBV2, the J call TRBJ2-1; TRBD2 matches at 11 bases. Germline V gene data show CDR1 as SNHLY and CDR2 as FYNNEI. J lost 10 bases, V lost 8 bases, and 7 bases had no gene match. This CDR3 is 13 amino acids long. The CDR3 nucleotides are TGTGCCAGCCAACTAGCGGGAGTTTGCGAGCAGTTCTTC. This gives the protein CASQLAGVCEQFF.

Details on this clonotype: The CDR3 does not close with the conserved phenylalanine or tryptophan, likely indicating a read error. The V call is TRBV6-5, the J call TRBJ2-5; possible D gene TRBD1, 5 bases. Germline lookup yields CDR1 MNHEY and CDR2 SVGAGI. The CDR3 extends over 12 amino acids. Deletions cut 5 bases from V and 7 bases from J, with 11 bases between. CDR3 bases: TGTGCCAGCAGTCACCCGCAGGGGACCCAGTACCTC. Translating it yields CASSHPQGTQYL.

This clonotype was observed a few times. This may be a read error, as it is one base from a much larger clone. This chain links TRBV12-3 or TRBV12-4 with TRBJ2-1, with TRBD1 matching 7 bases. This CDR3 is built from 16 residues. CDR3: CGSRVEGGGPYNEQFF. For the CDR3, the DNA is TGTGGCAGCAGAGTCGAAGGGGGCGGTCCCTACAATGAGCAGTTCTTC.

This clonotype was detected ten times or more. Mismatch with germline at one junction end may stem from a read error. The rearrangement uses TRBV7-7 and TRBJ2-3; tentatively, D is TRBD2 (5 bases). Germline V gene lookup returns CDR1 SSHAT and CDR2 FNYEAQ (reference sequence). There are 13 residues in the CDR3. Written as DNA, the CDR3 is TGTGCTAGCAGCCTGGACTTTACAGATACGCAGTATTTT. Amino acid sequence: CASSLDFTDTQYF.

With regard to this clonotype: A read error may be the cause here, since a much bigger clone is one base away. This chain connects TRBV27 to TRBJ1-6; D is possibly TRBD1 (5 bases). The CDR3 loop spans 15 amino acids. Germline assignment: CDR1 MNHEY and CDR2 SMNVEV (reference sequence). The V end was cut by 0 bases, the J end by 9 bases, with 12 bases between. Here the CDR3 reads CASSLSKQAGSPLHF. DNA for the CDR3: TGTGCCAGCAGTTTATCAAAACAGGCGGGTTCACCCCTCCACTTT.

In the case of this clonotype: A read error is possible here, since a much larger clone lies one base away. The genes are TRBV19 and TRBJ2-7; 7 bases match TRBD2. Trimming at V came to 6 bases and at J to 0 bases, leaving 5 bases not matched to a gene. CDR1 LNHDA and CDR2 SQIVND come from the germline V gene (reference sequence). There are 14 residues in the CDR3. CDR3: CASRPGLLSYEQYF. For the CDR3, the DNA is TGTGCCAGTAGGCCGGGACTACTCTCCTACGAGCAGTACTTC.

The V gene is TRBV12-5, the J gene TRBJ2-1; D not certain. Trimming took 0 bases from V and 7 from J, leaving 16 bases between them. The CDR3 runs to 16 residues. The germline gives CDR1 LGHNT, CDR2 FRNRAP. CDR3 region: CASGLVMAVGLNEQFF. As DNA, the CDR3 is TGTGCTAGTGGTTTGGTAATGGCAGTGGGCCTGAATGAGCAGTTCTTC.

At least ten counts were recorded for this clonotype. The chain is built from TRBV20-1 and TRBJ2-7, with a weak D call TRBD1 (6 bases). CDR1 is DFQATT and CDR2 is SNEGSKA in the germline V gene (reference sequence). The CDR3 extends over 12 amino acids. V was pared by 3 bases and J by 3 bases, with 9 bases between. CDR3 protein: CSASRDNYEQYF. As DNA, the CDR3 is TGCAGTGCTAGTAGGGACAACTACGAGCAGTACTTC.

This clonotype was seen repeatedly, ten times or more. The chain is built from TRBV10-3 and TRBJ2-2; the match to TRBD2 covers 9 bases. Germline V gene lookup returns CDR1 ENHRY and CDR2 SYGVKD. With V trimmed by 8 bases and J by 6 bases, 7 bases remained unmatched. This CDR3 is built from 14 residues. For the CDR3, the DNA is TGTGCCATCGCGGCGGGAGGGCCGGCCGGGGAGCTGTTTTTT. It specifies CAIAAGGPAGELFF.